This T cell receptor beta chain was captured in a study of blood T cell repertoires in COVID-19. Study overall: Some COVID-19 samples were acute and others convalescent; all came from the United States, Italy and Spain. Sample material is recorded as cDNA or gDNA derived from T cells, B-cell-depleted T cells, or PBMCs.

Germline V gene sequence: CDR1 SGHTA, CDR2 FQGNSA. The CDR3 runs to 13 residues. V gave up 1 base and J gave up 7 bases, with 8 bases separating them. In the original workflow: Estimated nucleated cell counts came from reference gene primer amplification. This table comes from immunoSEQ multiplex PCR, and its TCRdb copy is limited to in-frame clones, with some not included. V, J and clone size derive from that table, while D and trimming were established from the DNA sequence. The sample includes 200,000 to 250,000 clones, 80% to 90% of them seen just once. The receptor comes from a man in his fifties or sixties with active or convalescent COVID-19. The chain couples TRBV7-2 to TRBJ2-1; D not certain. Sequenced sample: peripheral blood. CDR3 region: CASSLEIRNEQFF. DNA of the CDR3: TGTGCCAGCAGCTTAGAGATCAGGAATGAGCAGTTCTTC.